Listed here are 23 T cell receptor beta chains from one sample, sequenced in a study of cytomegalovirus exposure and HLA in healthy donors. 60 Vbeta and 13 Jbeta primers were used in PCR. Assay used: immunoSEQ multiplex PCR; TCRdb lists only in-frame clones, some missing. The sample includes about 160,000 clones, approximately 80% of them seen just once. The sequencing input was PBMCs. Receptors were obtained from a woman in her 30s in good health and CMV-seropositive.

The V gene is TRBV5-1, the J gene TRBJ1-4; D is undetermined. This CDR3 has 16 amino acids. Germline V gene data show CDR1 as SGHRS and CDR2 as YFSETQ. Trimming stripped 0 bases from V and 5 bases from J, with 14 bases between. CDR3 amino acids: CASSLVGTGKNEKLFF. The DNA of the CDR3 is TGCGCCAGCAGCTTGGTTGGAACGGGGAAGAATGAAAAACTGTTTTTT.

The chain uses TRBV7-2 and TRBJ1-5; D may be TRBD1 (5 bases). Germline CDR1 and CDR2: SGHTA and FQGNSA. There are 16 residues in the CDR3. Trimming removed 3 bases from V and 9 bases from J, with 21 bases in between. The CDR3 loop is CASSLWDGGDSRPQHF. The DNA of the CDR3 is TGTGCCAGCAGCTTGTGGGACGGGGGGGATTCACGGCCCCAGCATTTT.

The V call is TRBV18, the J call TRBJ1-5, with unresolved D. The CDR3 contains 13 residues. Germline V gene sequence: CDR1 KGHSH, CDR2 LQKENI. V was trimmed by 4 bases and J by 9 bases, leaving 13 bases between them. CDR3 nucleotide sequence: TGTGCCAGCTCACTTCGAGGTATACCGCCCCAGCATTTT. This translates into CASSLRGIPPQHF.

The V and J genes are TRBV10-3 and TRBJ1-2; no definite D call. There are 12 residues in the CDR3. Germline CDR1 reads ENHRY; CDR2 reads SYGVKD. The V end lost 6 bases, the J end lost 0 bases, and 5 bases lay between the germline ends. In nucleotides, the CDR3 is TGTGCCATCAGGGTAGCTAACTATGGCTACACCTTC. Encoded protein: CAIRVANYGYTF.

The table lists this clone with a few counts. The chain is built from TRBV7-9 and TRBJ1-2; tentatively, D is TRBD1 (6 bases). The V and J ends lost 7 bases and 2 bases respectively, with 14 bases between them. This CDR3 is 14 amino acids long. Germline loops: CDR1 SEHNR, CDR2 FQNEAQ (reference sequence). Here the CDR3 reads CASNPGGPNYGYTF. The CDR3 nucleotides are TGTGCCAGCAACCCGGGGGGGCCGAACTATGGCTACACCTTC.

The rearrangement links TRBV5-1 to TRBJ2-3, with TRBD2 as a possible D gene (6 bases). CDR3 length: 15 residues. Trimming shortened V by 4 bases and J by 4 bases, and 16 bases separated the two germline ends. Germline lookup yields CDR1 SGHRS and CDR2 YFSETQ. CDR3 sequence: CASSLSGFGADTQYF. CDR3 coding DNA: TGCGCCAGCAGCCTCAGCGGGTTTGGCGCAGATACGCAGTATTTT.

This chain links TRBV7-2 with TRBJ2-6, with TRBD2 as a possible D gene (5 bases). CDR3 size: 18 residues. The V end was cut by 5 bases, the J end by 0 bases, with 17 bases between. Germline loops: CDR1 SGHTA, CDR2 FQGNSA. CDR3: CASSLQGGPTSGANVLTF. Written as DNA, the CDR3 is TGTGCCAGCAGCCTACAAGGAGGTCCAACCTCTGGGGCCAACGTCCTGACTTTC.

This chain uses TRBV10-3 with TRBJ1-1; perhaps TRBD1 as D (5 bases). Germline assignment: CDR1 ENHRY and CDR2 SYGVKD. The V end lost 4 bases, the J end lost 4 bases, and 10 bases lay between the germline ends. The length of the CDR3 is 13 residues. The CDR3 sequence is CAISVSQGTEAFF. In DNA, the CDR3 is TGTGCCATCAGTGTCAGTCAGGGCACTGAAGCTTTCTTT.

This clone was counted a few times. The chain joins TRBV5-5 to TRBJ1-5; TRBD1 matches 7 bases. The V gene's germline CDR1 is SGHKS and CDR2 YYEKEE (reference sequence). The CDR3 is 14 residues long. With V trimmed by 4 bases and J by 4 bases, 5 bases remained unmatched. Here the CDR3 DNA reads TGTGCCAGCAGCGGGGACAGCCTAAATCAGCCCCAGCATTTT. Translation gives CASSGDSLNQPQHF.

This rearrangement joins TRBV5-1 to TRBJ1-6, with D possibly matching TRBD1 (6 bases). Germline V gene sequence: CDR1 SGHRS, CDR2 YFSETQ. The CDR3 loop spans 17 amino acids. V shed 0 bases and J shed 0 bases, with 10 bases lying between them. The CDR3 region is CASSLGTESSYNSPLHF. The CDR3 region has the DNA TGCGCCAGCAGCTTGGGGACAGAGAGCTCCTATAATTCACCCCTCCACTTT.

This sequence joins TRBV25-1 and TRBJ1-3; TRBD1 aligns across 10 bases. The CDR3 is 16 amino acids. Germline CDR1 MGHDK, CDR2 SYGVNS. The ends lost 6 bases at V and 1 base at J; junction bases unmatched: 6. CDR3 loop: CASRGDRGWSGNTIYF. DNA of the CDR3: TGTGCCAGCAGGGGGGACAGGGGATGGTCTGGAAACACCATATATTTT.

The chain carries TRBV9 and TRBJ2-7, with D maybe TRBD2 (6 bases). The CDR3 sequence is 15 residues long. Germline values: CDR1 SGDLS, CDR2 YYNGEE. The V and J ends lost 7 bases and 0 bases respectively, with 17 bases between them. The CDR3 region is CASSVWLATSYEQYF. The DNA of the CDR3 is TGTGCCAGCTCCGTCTGGCTAGCGACCTCCTACGAGCAGTACTTC.

The V gene is TRBV4-3, the J gene TRBJ2-7; TRBD1 is a possible D gene (6 bases). Per germline, CDR1 LGHNA and CDR2 YSLEER. The CDR3 sequence is 15 residues long. Trimming removed 4 bases from V and 3 bases from J, with 16 bases in between. CDR3 loop: CASSPSLGGVYEQYF. CDR3 sequence (DNA): TGCGCCAGCAGCCCGTCTCTTGGGGGCGTCTACGAGCAGTACTTC.

The chain is built from TRBV6-5 and TRBJ2-7; TRBD2 agrees at 8 bases. Germline V gene data show CDR1 as MNHEY and CDR2 as SVGAGI. V gave up 6 bases and J gave up 0 bases; unmatched junction bases: 4. The CDR3 covers 14 residues. The CDR3 loop reads CASRPGLGSYEQYF. The CDR3 region has the DNA TGTGCCAGCAGGCCGGGACTAGGCTCCTACGAGCAGTACTTC.

A few counts support this clone. This rearrangement joins TRBV18 to TRBJ2-7, with 7 bases matching TRBD1. The V and J ends lost 3 bases and 3 bases, in that order; junction bases with no gene match: 5. The CDR3 sequence is 14 residues long. The V gene's germline CDR1 is KGHSH and CDR2 LQKENI. The CDR3, as DNA: TGTGCCAGCTCACCCTACGGGACAGACTACGAGCAGTACTTC. Its translation: CASSPYGTDYEQYF. Variable domain in full (rest from reference TRBV18 and TRBJ2-7): NAGVMQNPRHLVRRRGQEARLRCSPMKGHSHVYWYRQLPEEGLKFMVYLQKENIIDESGMPKERFSAEFPKEGPSILRIQQVVRGDSAAYFCASSPYGTDYEQYFGPGTRLTVT.

V usage is TRBV28 and J usage is TRBJ2-3; a possible D gene is TRBD2 (7 bases). The CDR3 has 15 amino acids. The germline V gene encodes CDR1 MDHEN and CDR2 SYDVKM. Between the trimmed V and J ends, which lost 8 bases and 3 bases, there was a span of 18 bases. DNA of the CDR3: TGTGCCAGCTCGCCAGGGGACGGGAGGACAGATACGCAGTATTTT. Its translation is CASSPGDGRTDTQYF.

As for this clone: Other DNA sequences in the sample encode the same CDR3. J is TRBJ1-1 and V is TRBV18; TRBD1 aligns across 7 bases. CDR1 and CDR2 (germline): KGHSH, LQKENI. The CDR3 is 14 residues long. With 3 bases clipped from V and 1 base from J, the junction kept 2 bases outside the gene matches. CDR3 sequence (DNA): TGTGCCAGCTCACCTCGGACAGGGAACACTGAAGCTTTCTTT. This encodes CASSPRTGNTEAFF.

This clone was recorded once. The chain combines TRBV4-2 with TRBJ1-3; D may be TRBD1 (6 bases). Germline V gene sequence: CDR1 LGHNA, CDR2 YNFKEQ. V was clipped by 4 bases and J by 0 bases, with 13 bases between them. The CDR3 has 16 amino acids. Here the CDR3 DNA reads TGTGCCAGCAGCCTGGACAGTGCACCCTCTGGAAACACCATATATTTT. Its protein is CASSLDSAPSGNTIYF.

CDR3 in amino acids: CASSLTGGKILRAEAFF. The CDR3 nucleotides read TGTGCCAGCAGCTTGACAGGGGGGAAGATCTTACGAGCTGAAGCTTTCTTT. The gene calls are TRBV5-4 and TRBJ1-1; 8 nucleotides match TRBD1. The CDR3 extends over 17 amino acids. The ends lost 1 base at V and 6 bases at J; junction bases unmatched: 14. The germline V gene encodes CDR1 SGHNT and CDR2 YYREEE (reference sequence).

The chain carries TRBV2 and TRBJ1-2; the match to TRBD1 covers 7 bases. Trimming cost V 2 bases and J 8 bases; bases outside gene matches: 5. CDR1 and CDR2 from the germline V gene are SNHLY and FYNNEI. The CDR3 runs 13 residues. Written as DNA, the CDR3 is TGTGCCAGCAGTGAACTTAGAGGGGGCGGCTACACCTTC. It codes for CASSELRGGGYTF.

This clone was picked up one time. This chain joins TRBV7-2 and TRBJ1-1; a weak D match, TRBD1 (5 bases). Germline V gene lookup returns CDR1 SGHTA and CDR2 FQGNSA. There are 12 residues in the CDR3. The germline V and J ends were trimmed by 8 bases and 6 bases, with 13 bases remaining between them. CDR3 in amino acids: CASVGPRAEAFF. Here the CDR3 DNA reads TGTGCCAGCGTGGGGCCCAGGGCTGAAGCTTTCTTT.

A remark on this clone: Other nucleotide sequences from this sample produce the same CDR3. The CDR3 region is CASSLGGSEAFF. The CDR3, as DNA: TGTGCCAGCAGCCTCGGGGGTTCCGAAGCTTTCTTT. The chain links TRBV7-9 to TRBJ1-1; D may be TRBD1 (5 bases). Germline V gene data show CDR1 as SEHNR and CDR2 as FQNEAQ (reference sequence). The CDR3 covers 12 residues. V lost 5 bases, J lost 8 bases, and 12 bases lay in between.

V is TRBV7-9 and J is TRBJ2-3, with 11 bases lining up with TRBD2. Germline V gene data show CDR1 as SEHNR and CDR2 as FQNEAQ (reference sequence). The V and J ends lost 7 bases and 6 bases, in that order; junction bases with no gene match: 6. The length of the CDR3 is 14 residues. DNA of the CDR3: TGTGCCAGCATTTTGACTAGCGGGGAGGATACGCAGTATTTT. Its translation is CASILTSGEDTQYF.